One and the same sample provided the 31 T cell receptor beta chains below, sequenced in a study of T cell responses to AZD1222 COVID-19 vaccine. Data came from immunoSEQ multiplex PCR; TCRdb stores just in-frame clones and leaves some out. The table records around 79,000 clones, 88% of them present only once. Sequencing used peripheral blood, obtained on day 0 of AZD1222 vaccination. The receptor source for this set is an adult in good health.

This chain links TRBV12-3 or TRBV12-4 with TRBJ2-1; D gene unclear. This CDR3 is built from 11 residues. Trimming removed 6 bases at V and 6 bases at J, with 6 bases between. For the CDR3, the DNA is TGTGCCAGCAGCTCCCTCAATGAGCAGTTCTTC. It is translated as CASSSLNEQFF.

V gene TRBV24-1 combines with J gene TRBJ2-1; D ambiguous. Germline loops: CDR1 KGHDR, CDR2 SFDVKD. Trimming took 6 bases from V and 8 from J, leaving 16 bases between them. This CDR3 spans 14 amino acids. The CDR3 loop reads CATSMSGLTYEQFF. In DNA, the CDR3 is TGTGCCACCAGTATGTCGGGTCTTACCTATGAGCAGTTCTTC.

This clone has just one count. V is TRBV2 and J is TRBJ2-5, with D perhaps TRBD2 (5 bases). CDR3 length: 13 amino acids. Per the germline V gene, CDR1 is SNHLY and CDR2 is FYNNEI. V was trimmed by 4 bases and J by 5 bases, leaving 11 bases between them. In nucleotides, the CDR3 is TGTGCCAGCAGTGCAGCATGGGAGGAGACCCAGTACTTC. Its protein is CASSAAWEETQYF.

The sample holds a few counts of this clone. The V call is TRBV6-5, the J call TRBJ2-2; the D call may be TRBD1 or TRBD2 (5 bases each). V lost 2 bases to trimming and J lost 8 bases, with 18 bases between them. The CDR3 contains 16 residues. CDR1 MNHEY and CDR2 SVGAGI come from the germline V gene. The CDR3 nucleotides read TGTGCCAGCAGTTACGGACGGGACGTACAGGCTGGGGAGCTGTTTTTT. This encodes CASSYGRDVQAGELFF.

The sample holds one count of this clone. CDR3 region: CASSWRADYEQYF. CDR3 nucleotides: TGTGCCAGCAGTTGGAGGGCGGATTACGAGCAGTACTTC. The chain recombines TRBV28 with TRBJ2-7, with D perhaps matching TRBD2 (6 bases). CDR1 and CDR2 (germline): MDHEN, SYDVKM. The V gene lost 4 bases and the J gene lost 4 bases, with 11 bases spanning the gap. The CDR3 spans 13 residues.

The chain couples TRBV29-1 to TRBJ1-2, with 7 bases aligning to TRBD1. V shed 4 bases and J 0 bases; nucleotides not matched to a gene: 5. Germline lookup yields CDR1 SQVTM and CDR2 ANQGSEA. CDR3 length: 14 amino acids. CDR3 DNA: TGCAGCGTTGTCAGGACAGGTTCTAACTATGGCTACACCTTC. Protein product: CSVVRTGSNYGYTF.

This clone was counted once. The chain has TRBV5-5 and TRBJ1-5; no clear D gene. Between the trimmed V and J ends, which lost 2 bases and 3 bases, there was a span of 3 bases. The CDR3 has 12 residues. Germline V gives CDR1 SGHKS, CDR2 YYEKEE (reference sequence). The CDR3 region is CASSFPNQPQHF. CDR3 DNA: TGTGCCAGCAGCTTCCCCAATCAGCCCCAGCATTTT.

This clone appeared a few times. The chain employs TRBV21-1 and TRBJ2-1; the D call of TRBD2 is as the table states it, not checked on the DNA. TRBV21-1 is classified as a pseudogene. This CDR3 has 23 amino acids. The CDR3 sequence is CASSKGVEEGRLQGSHSYNEQFF. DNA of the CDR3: TGTGCCAGCAGCAAAGGAGTTGAGGAGGGACGGTTGCAGGGATCCCACTCCTACAATGAGCAGTTCTTC.

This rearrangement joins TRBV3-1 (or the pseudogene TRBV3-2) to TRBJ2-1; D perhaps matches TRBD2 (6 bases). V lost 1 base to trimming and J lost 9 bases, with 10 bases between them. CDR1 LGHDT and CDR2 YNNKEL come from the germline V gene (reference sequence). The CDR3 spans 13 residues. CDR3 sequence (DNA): TGTGCCAGCAGCCAAGGACTAGTCGGTGAGCAGTTCTTC. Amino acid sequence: CASSQGLVGEQFF.

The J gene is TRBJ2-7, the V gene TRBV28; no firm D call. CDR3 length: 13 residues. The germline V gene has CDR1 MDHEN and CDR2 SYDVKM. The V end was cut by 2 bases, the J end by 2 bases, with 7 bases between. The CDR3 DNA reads TGTGCCAGCAGTTTAGGGATTCCCTACGAGCAGTACTTC. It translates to CASSLGIPYEQYF.

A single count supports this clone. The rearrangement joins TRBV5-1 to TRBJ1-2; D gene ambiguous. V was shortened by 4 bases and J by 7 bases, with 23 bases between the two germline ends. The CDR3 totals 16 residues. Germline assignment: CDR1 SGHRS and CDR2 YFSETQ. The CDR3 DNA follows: TGCGCCAGCAGCCCCCCGAGCAAGATGTCGAGAGGTGGCTACACCTTC. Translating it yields CASSPPSKMSRGGYTF.

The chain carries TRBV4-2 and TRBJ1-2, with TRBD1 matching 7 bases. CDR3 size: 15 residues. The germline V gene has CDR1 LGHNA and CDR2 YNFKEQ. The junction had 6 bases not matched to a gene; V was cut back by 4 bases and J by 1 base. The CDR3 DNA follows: TGTGCCAGCAGCCTTGCGGGACAGATTAACTATGGCTACACCTTC. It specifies CASSLAGQINYGYTF.

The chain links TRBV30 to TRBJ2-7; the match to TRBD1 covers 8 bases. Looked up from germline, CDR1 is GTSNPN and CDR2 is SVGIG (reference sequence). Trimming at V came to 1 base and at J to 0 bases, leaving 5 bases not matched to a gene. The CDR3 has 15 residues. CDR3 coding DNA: TGTGCCTGGAGTGGCAGGACAGGGAGCTCCTACGAGCAGTACTTC. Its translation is CAWSGRTGSSYEQYF.

The CDR3 DNA is TGTGCCAGCAGTCCGGGACAGGGGCAGGGAGCCCAGCATTTT. Protein: CASSPGQGQGAQHF. The V gene is TRBV27, the J gene TRBJ1-5; 10 bases are a match to TRBD1. Losses at the gene ends were 5 bases for V and 11 bases for J; bases not matched to a gene: 9. Germline values: CDR1 MNHEY, CDR2 SMNVEV (reference sequence). The CDR3 has 14 amino acids.

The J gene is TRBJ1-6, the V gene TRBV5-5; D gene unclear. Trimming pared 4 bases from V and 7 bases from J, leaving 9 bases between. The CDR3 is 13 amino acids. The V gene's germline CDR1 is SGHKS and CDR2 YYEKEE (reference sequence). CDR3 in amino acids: CASSLGLNSPLHF. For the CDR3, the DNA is TGTGCCAGCAGCCTAGGGTTAAATTCACCCCTCCACTTT.

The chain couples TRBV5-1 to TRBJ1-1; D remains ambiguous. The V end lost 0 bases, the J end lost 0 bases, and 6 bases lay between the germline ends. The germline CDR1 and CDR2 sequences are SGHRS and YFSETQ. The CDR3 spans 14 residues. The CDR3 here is CASSLGHLNTEAFF. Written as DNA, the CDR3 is TGCGCCAGCAGCTTGGGACACTTGAACACTGAAGCTTTCTTT.

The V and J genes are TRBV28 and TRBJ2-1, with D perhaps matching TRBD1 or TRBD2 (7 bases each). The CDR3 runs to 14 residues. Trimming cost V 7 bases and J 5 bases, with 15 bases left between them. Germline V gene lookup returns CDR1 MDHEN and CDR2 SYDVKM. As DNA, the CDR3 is TGTGCCAGCACGCAGGGGGGGGTTCACAATGAGCAGTTCTTC. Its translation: CASTQGGVHNEQFF.

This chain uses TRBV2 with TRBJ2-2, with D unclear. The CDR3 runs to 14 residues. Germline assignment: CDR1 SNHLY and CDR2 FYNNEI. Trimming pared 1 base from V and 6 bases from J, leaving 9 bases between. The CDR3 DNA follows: TGTGCCAGCAGTGAAGAAGGCGGCTCCGGGGAGCTGTTTTTT. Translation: CASSEEGGSGELFF.

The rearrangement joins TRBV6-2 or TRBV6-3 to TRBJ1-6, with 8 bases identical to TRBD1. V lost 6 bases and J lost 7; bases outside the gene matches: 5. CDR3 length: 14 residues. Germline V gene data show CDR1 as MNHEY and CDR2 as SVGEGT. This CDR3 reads CASSRGTGNSPLHF. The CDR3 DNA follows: TGTGCCAGCAGCCGCGGGACAGGCAATTCACCCCTCCACTTT.

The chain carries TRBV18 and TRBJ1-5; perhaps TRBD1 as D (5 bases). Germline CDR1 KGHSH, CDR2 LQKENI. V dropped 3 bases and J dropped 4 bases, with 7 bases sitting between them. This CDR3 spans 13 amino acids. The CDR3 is CASSPGQNQPQHF. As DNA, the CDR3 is TGTGCCAGCTCACCGGGGCAGAATCAGCCCCAGCATTTT.

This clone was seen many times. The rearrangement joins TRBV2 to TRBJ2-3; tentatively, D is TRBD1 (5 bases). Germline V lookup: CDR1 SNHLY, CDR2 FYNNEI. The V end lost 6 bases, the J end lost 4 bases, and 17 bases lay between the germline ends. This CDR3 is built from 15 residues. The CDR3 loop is CASRATALEADTQYF. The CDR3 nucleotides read TGTGCCAGCAGGGCGACAGCATTGGAAGCAGATACGCAGTATTTT.

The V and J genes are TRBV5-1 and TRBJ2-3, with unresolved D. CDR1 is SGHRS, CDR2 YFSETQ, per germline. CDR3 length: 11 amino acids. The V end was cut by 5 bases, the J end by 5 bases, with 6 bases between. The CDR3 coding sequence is TGCGCCAGCAGAGTTCTAGATACGCAGTATTTT. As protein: CASRVLDTQYF. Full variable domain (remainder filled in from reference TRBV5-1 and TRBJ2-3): KAGVTQTPRYLIKTRGQQVTLSCSPISGHRSVSWYQQTPGQGLQFLFEYFSETQRNKGNFPGRFSGRQFSNSRSEMNVSTLELGDSALYLCASRVLDTQYFGPGTRLTVL.

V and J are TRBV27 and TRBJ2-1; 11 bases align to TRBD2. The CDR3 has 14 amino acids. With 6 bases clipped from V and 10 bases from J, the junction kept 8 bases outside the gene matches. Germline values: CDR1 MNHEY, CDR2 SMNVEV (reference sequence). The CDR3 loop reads CASSTSGRVGEQFF. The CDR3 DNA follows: TGTGCCAGCAGCACTAGCGGGAGAGTAGGGGAGCAGTTCTTC.

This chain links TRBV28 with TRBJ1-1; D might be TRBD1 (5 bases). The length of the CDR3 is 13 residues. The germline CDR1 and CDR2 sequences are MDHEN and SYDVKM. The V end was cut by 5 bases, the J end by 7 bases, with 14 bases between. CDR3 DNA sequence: TGTGCCAGCAGTGGAGCATACAGGCATGAAGCTTTCTTT. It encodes CASSGAYRHEAFF.

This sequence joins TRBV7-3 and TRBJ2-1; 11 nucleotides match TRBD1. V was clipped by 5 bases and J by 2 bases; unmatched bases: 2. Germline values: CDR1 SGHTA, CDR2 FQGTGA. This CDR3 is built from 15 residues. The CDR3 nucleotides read TGTGCCAGCAGCAGGGACAGGGGGGCCTACAATGAGCAGTTCTTC. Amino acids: CASSRDRGAYNEQFF. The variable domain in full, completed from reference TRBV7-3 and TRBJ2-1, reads GAGVSQTPSNKVTEKGKYVELRCDPISGHTALYWYRQSLGQGPEFLIYFQGTGAADDSGLPNDRFFAVRPEGSVSTLKIQRTERGDSAVYLCASSRDRGAYNEQFFGPGTRLTVL.

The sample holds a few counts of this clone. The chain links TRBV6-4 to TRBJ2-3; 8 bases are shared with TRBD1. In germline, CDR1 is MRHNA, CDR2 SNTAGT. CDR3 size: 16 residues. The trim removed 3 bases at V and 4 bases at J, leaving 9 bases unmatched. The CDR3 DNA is TGTGCCAGCAGTGATATGACAGGGGTGGCCTCAGATACGCAGTATTTT. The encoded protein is CASSDMTGVASDTQYF.

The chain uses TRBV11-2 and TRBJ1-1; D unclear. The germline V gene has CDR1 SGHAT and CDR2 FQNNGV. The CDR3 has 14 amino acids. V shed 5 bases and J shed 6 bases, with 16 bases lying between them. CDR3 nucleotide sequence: TGTGCCAGCAGCCTTCTTCCCGGGGAGGCTGAAGCTTTCTTT. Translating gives CASSLLPGEAEAFF.

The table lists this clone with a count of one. The CDR3 DNA follows: TGTGCCACCAGTGGGGACGGGTACCAAGAGACCCAGTACTTC. Translated: CATSGDGYQETQYF. The chain recombines TRBV24-1 with TRBJ2-5; possibly TRBD1 or TRBD2 for D (5 bases each). The CDR3 has 14 residues. Trimming cost V 5 bases and J 0 bases, with 9 bases left between them. Germline CDR1 and CDR2: KGHDR and SFDVKD.

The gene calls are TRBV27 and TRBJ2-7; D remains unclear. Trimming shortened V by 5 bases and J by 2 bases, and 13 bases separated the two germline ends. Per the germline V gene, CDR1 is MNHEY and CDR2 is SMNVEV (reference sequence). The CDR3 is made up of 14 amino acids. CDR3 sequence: CASSASSTAYEQYF. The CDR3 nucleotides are TGTGCCAGCAGTGCATCCTCGACGGCCTACGAGCAGTACTTC.

The CDR3 sequence is CASSITGPGANVLTF. The CDR3 DNA sequence: TGTGCCAGTAGTATTACAGGGCCTGGGGCCAACGTCCTGACTTTC. This chain uses TRBV19 with TRBJ2-6; D might be TRBD1 (6 bases). Germline assignment: CDR1 LNHDA and CDR2 SQIVND (reference sequence). This CDR3 is built from 15 residues. Trimming removed 3 bases from V and 2 bases from J, with 8 bases in between.

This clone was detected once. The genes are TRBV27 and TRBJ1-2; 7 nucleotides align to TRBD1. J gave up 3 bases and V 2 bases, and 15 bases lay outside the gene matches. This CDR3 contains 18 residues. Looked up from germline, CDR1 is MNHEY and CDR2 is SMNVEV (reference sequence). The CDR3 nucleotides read TGTGCCAGCAGTTTACGGGAATGGGGACAGCAAGATTACTATGGCTACACCTTC. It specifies CASSLREWGQQDYYGYTF.